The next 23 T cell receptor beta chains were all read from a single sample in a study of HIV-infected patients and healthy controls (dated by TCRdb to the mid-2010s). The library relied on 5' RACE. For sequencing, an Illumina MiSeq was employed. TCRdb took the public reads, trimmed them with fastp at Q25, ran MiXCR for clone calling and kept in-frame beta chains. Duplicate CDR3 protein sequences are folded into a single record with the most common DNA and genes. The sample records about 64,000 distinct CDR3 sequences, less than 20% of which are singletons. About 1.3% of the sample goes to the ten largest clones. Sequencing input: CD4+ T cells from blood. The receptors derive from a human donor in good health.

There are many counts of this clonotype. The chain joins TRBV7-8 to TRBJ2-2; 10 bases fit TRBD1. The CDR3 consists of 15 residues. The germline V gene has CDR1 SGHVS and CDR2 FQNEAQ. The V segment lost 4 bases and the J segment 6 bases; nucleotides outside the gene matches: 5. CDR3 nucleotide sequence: TGTGCCAGCAGCTCAAAGGACAGGGGGTCCGGGGAGCTGTTTTTT. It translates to CASSSKDRGSGELFF.

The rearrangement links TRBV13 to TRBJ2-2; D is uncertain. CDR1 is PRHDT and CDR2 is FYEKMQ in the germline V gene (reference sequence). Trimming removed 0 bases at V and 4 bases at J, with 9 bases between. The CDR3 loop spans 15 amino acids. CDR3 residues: CASSLGLGPTGELFF. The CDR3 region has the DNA TGTGCCAGCAGCTTAGGGCTAGGCCCCACCGGGGAGCTGTTTTTT.

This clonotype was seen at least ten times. CDR3 region: CASSLALRGRETQYF. The CDR3 DNA sequence: TGTGCCAGCAGCTTAGCGCTCCGGGGGCGAGAGACCCAGTACTTC. V and J are TRBV7-2 and TRBJ2-5; D may correspond to TRBD1 or TRBD2 (6 bases each). Trimming took off 0 bases at V and 4 bases at J, with 12 bases between the two ends. The germline V gene has CDR1 SGHTA and CDR2 FQGNSA. The CDR3 loop spans 15 amino acids.

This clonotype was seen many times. The CDR3 protein is CASSVGSLAGDTQYF. CDR3 DNA sequence: TGTGCCAGCAGCGTTGGGTCCCTAGCTGGCGATACGCAGTATTTT. This rearrangement joins TRBV7-2 to TRBJ2-3; weak D call: TRBD2 (5 bases). The CDR3 is 15 amino acids. V was cut by 5 bases and J by 6 bases, with 18 bases left in between. Germline V lookup: CDR1 SGHTA, CDR2 FQGNSA.

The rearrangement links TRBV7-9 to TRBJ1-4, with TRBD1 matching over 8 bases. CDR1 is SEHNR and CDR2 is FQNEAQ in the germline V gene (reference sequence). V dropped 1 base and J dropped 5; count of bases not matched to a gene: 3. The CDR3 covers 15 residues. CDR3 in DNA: TGTGCCAGCAGCTTAGGACAGGGGATGAATGAAAAACTGTTTTTT. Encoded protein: CASSLGQGMNEKLFF.

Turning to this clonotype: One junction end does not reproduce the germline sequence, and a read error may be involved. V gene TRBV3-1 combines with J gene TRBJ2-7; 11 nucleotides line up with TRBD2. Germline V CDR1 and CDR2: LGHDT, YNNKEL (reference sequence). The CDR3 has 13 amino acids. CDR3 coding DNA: TGTGCCAGCAGACTAGCGGGAGAGAGCGAGCAGCACTTC. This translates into CASRLAGESEQHF.

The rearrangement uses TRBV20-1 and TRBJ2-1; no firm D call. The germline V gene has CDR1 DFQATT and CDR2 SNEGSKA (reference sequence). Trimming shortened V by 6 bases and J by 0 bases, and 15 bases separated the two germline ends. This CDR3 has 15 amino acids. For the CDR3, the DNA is TGCAGTGCGGGAACCTCGACCCTCTCCTACAATGAGCAGTTCTTC. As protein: CSAGTSTLSYNEQFF.

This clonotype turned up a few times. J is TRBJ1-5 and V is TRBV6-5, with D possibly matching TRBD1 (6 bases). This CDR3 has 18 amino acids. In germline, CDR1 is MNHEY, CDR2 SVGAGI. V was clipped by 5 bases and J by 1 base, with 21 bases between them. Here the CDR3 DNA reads TGTGCCAGCAGTCCCGAGGGGGGGGCCGGGGGAAGCAATCAGCCCCAGCATTTT. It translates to CASSPEGGAGGSNQPQHF.

In DNA form, the CDR3 reads TGTGCCTCAAGGGACAGGGGCCGAGCTTTCTTT. Translated: CASRDRGRAFF. This chain uses TRBV30 with TRBJ1-1, with 10 bases identical to TRBD1. This CDR3 has 11 residues. The V gene end was trimmed by 7 bases and the J gene end by 10 bases; junction bases not matched to a gene: 6. CDR1 is GTSNPN and CDR2 is SVGIG in the germline V gene (reference sequence). Variable domain in full (rest from reference TRBV30 and TRBJ1-1): SQTIHQWPATLVQPVGSPLSLECTVEGTSNPNLYWYRQAAGRGLQLLFYSVGIGQISSEVPQNLSASRPQDRQFILSSKKLLLSDSGFYLCASRDRGRAFFGQGTRLTVV.

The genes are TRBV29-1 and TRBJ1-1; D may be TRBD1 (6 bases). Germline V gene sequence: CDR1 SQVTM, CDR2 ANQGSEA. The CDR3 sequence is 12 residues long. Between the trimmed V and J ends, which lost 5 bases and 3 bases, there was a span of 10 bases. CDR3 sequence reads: CSVQQGYTEAFF. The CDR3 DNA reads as TGCAGCGTTCAACAGGGATACACTGAAGCTTTCTTT. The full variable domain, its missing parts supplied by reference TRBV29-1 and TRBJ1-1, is SAVISQKPSRDICQRGTSLTIQCQVDSQVTMMFWYRQQPGQSLTLIATANQGSEATYESGFVIDKFPISRPNLTFSTLTVSNMSPEDSSIYLCSVQQGYTEAFFGQGTRLTVV.

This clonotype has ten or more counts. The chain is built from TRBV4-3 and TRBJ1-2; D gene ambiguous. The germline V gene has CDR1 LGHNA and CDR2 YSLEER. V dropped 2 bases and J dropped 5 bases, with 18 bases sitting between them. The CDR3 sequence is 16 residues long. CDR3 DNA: TGCGCCAGCAGCCAAACCCAGGCACAAGCCCTTTATGGCTACACCTTC. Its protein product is CASSQTQAQALYGYTF.

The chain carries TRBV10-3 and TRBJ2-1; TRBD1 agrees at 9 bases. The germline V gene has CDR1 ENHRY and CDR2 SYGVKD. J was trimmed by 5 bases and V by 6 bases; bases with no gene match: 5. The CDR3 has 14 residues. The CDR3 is CAISRGQGDNEQFF. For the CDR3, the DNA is TGTGCCATCAGCCGGGGACAGGGTGACAATGAGCAGTTCTTC.

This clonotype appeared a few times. The CDR3 nucleotides read TGTGCCAGCAGTCTCAGGGGCGATAATTCACCCCTCCACTTT. Amino acid sequence: CASSLRGDNSPLHF. The chain is built from TRBV6-5 and TRBJ1-6; the D gene is possibly TRBD1 (6 bases). Germline V CDR1 and CDR2: MNHEY, SVGAGI. The CDR3 has 14 residues. Trimming removed 5 bases at V and 5 bases at J, with 10 bases between.

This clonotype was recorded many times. CDR3 sequence: CSARFTSGGNYEQYF. CDR3 nucleotides: TGCAGTGCTAGATTTACTAGCGGGGGAAACTACGAGCAGTACTTC. The rearrangement uses TRBV20-1 and TRBJ2-7; 11 bases match TRBD2. Germline V gives CDR1 DFQATT, CDR2 SNEGSKA (reference sequence). The CDR3 length is 15 residues. J gave up 3 bases and V 2 bases, and 6 bases lay outside the gene matches.

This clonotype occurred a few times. CDR3 loop: CSARAASGRASDTQYF. The CDR3 nucleotides read TGCAGTGCTAGAGCCGCTAGCGGGAGGGCCTCAGATACGCAGTATTTT. The chain links TRBV20-1 to TRBJ2-3, with 12 positions matching TRBD2. Germline V gene sequence: CDR1 DFQATT, CDR2 SNEGSKA (reference sequence). The CDR3 loop spans 16 amino acids. With V trimmed by 1 base and J by 4 bases, 6 bases remained unmatched.

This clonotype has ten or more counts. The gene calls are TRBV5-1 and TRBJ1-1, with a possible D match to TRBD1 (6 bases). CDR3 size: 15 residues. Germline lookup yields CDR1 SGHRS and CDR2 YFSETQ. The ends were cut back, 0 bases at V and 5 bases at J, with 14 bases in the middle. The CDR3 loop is CASSLEGRGGTEAFF. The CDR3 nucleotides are TGCGCCAGCAGCTTGGAGGGCAGGGGAGGGACTGAAGCTTTCTTT. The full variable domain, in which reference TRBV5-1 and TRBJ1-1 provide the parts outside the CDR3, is KAGVTQTPRYLIKTRGQQVTLSCSPISGHRSVSWYQQTPGQGLQFLFEYFSETQRNKGNFPGRFSGRQFSNSRSEMNVSTLELGDSALYLCASSLEGRGGTEAFFGQGTRLTVV.

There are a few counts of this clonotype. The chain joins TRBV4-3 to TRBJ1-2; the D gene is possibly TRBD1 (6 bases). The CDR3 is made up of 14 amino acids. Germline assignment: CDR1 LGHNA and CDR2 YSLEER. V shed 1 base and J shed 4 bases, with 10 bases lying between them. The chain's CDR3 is CASSQAGQSYGYTF. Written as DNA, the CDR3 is TGCGCCAGCAGCCAAGCTGGACAGTCCTATGGCTACACCTTC.

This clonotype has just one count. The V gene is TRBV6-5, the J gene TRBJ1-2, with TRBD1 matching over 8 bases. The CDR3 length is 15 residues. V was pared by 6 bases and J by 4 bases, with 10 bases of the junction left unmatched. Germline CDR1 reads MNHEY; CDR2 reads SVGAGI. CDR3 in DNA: TGTGCCAGCAGGGAGGCCTACAGGGGGGCCTATGGCTACACCTTC. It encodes CASREAYRGAYGYTF.

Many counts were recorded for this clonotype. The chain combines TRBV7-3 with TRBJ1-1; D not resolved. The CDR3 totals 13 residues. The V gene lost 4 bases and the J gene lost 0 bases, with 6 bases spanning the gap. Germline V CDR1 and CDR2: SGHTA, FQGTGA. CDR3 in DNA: TGTGCCAGCAGCTGGGAGATGAACACTGAAGCTTTCTTT. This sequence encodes CASSWEMNTEAFF.

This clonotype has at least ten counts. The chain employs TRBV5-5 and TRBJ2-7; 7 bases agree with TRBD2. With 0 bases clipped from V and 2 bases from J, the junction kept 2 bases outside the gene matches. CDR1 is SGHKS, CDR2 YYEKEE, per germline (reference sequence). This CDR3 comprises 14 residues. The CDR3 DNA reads TGTGCCAGCAGCTTGGTCAGCGGGACCTACGAGCAGTACTTC. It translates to CASSLVSGTYEQYF.

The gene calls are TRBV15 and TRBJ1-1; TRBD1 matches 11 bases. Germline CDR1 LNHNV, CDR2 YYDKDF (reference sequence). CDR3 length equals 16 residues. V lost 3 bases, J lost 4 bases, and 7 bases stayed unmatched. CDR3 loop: CATSRAAGTGGTEAFF. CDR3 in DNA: TGTGCCACCAGCAGGGCCGCCGGGACAGGGGGCACTGAAGCTTTCTTT.

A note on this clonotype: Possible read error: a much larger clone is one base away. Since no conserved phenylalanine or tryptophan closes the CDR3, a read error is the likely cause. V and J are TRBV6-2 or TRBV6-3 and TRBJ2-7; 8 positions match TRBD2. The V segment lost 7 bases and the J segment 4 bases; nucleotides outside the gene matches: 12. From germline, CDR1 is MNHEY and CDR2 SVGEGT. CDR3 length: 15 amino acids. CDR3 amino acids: CASTRAYGGEYEQYS. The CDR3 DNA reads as TGTGCCAGCACCCGGGCCTACGGGGGGGAGTACGAGCAGTACTCC.

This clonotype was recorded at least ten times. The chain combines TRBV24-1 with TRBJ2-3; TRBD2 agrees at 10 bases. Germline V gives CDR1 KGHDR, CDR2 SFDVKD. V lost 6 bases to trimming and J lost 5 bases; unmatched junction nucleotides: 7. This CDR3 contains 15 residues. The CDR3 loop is CATSLYASGRDTQYF. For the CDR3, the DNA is TGTGCCACCAGTCTCTACGCTAGCGGGAGAGATACGCAGTATTTT.